Here is one TCR beta chain with its context. This sample is part of a study of blood T cell repertoires in COVID-19. On the study more broadly: PBMCs, B-cell-depleted T cells, or T cells provided the cDNA or gDNA that made up the material.

The germline V gene encodes CDR1 MNHEY and CDR2 SVGAGI. CDR3 length: 15 amino acids. V lost 1 base, J lost 6 bases, and 4 bases stayed unmatched. Those enrolled, adults aged 18 to 89 years, came from about two dozen US areas. Donors were grouped by their self-reported clinical history. Here immunoSEQ multiplex PCR was the method, and the copy in TCRdb shows in-frame clones only, minus some. The sample includes fewer than 450,000 clones, about 90% of them seen just once. This chain links TRBV6-5 with TRBJ2-1; 9 bases fit TRBD1. This receptor was obtained from a woman under 40 who had recovered from COVID-19. Sequencing was done on a sample of PBMCs or T cells enriched from blood (not recorded which). The CDR3 bases are TGTGCCAGCAGTTACTGGGACAGGGCTGGCAATGAGCAGTTCTTC. This encodes CASSYWDRAGNEQFF.